Each of the 10 T cell receptor beta chains below was sequenced from the same sample in a study of Ad26.COV2.S vaccination and SARS-CoV-2 variants. Treatment of the sample: around 19 received Ad26.COV2.S at low or high dose, single or two shots; several received placebo; per-sample allocation not given. Sampling occurred on day 63 after the first vaccine or placebo injection. The repertoire was sequenced with immunoSEQ multiplex PCR; TCRdb's copy has only in-frame clones and lacks some. Of hundreds of thousands of clones listed, 83% are singletons. The input for sequencing was peripheral blood, taken in a trial of Ad26.COV2.S vaccine versus placebo. The source of these receptors is a person between 18 and 60 years old who received the Ad26.COV2.S COVID-19 vaccine or a placebo.

J is TRBJ2-5 and V is TRBV7-9; D is uncertain. Germline CDR1 reads SEHNR; CDR2 reads FQNEAQ (reference sequence). The CDR3 is made up of 12 amino acids. The V end lost 5 bases, the J end lost 5 bases, and 9 bases lay between the germline ends. CDR3 bases: TGTGCCAGCAGCCTTGGAAGGGAGACCCAGTACTTC. Protein: CASSLGRETQYF.

This clone has just a few counts. This chain connects TRBV10-2 to TRBJ2-7, with D unclear. The CDR3 spans 12 residues. Trimming pared 9 bases from V and 6 bases from J, leaving 15 bases between. Germline CDR1 and CDR2: WSHSY and SAAADI. In DNA form, the CDR3 reads TGCGCCAGTACCGATCCCCAGCGCGAGCAGTACTTC. Translation: CASTDPQREQYF.

The rearrangement links TRBV6-5 to TRBJ2-7, with a possible D match to TRBD2 (6 bases). Trimming removed 0 bases at V and 2 bases at J, with 14 bases between. Per the germline V gene, CDR1 is MNHEY and CDR2 is SVGAGI. There are 16 residues in the CDR3. As DNA, the CDR3 is TGTGCCAGCAGTTACTCGAGTTTAGGAGGGGCCTACGAGCAGTACTTC. It translates to CASSYSSLGGAYEQYF.

The CDR3 DNA reads TGTGCCAGTAGCGACCGGGGCCTCAATCAGCCCCAGCATTTT. It is translated as CASSDRGLNQPQHF. The chain has TRBV19 and TRBJ1-5; TRBD1 is a possible D gene (5 bases). From germline, CDR1 is LNHDA and CDR2 SQIVND (reference sequence). The CDR3 runs to 14 residues. V gave up 6 bases and J gave up 3 bases, with 12 bases separating them.

This rearrangement joins TRBV4-1 to TRBJ2-7; 9 bases align to TRBD1. Germline loops: CDR1 MGHRA, CDR2 YSYEKL. The CDR3 totals 18 residues. V was clipped by 2 bases and J by 2 bases; unmatched bases: 13. The CDR3 DNA is TGCGCCAGCAGCCAAACCCCTTTCCCGGGACAGGGCACCTACGAGCAGTACTTC. Amino acid sequence: CASSQTPFPGQGTYEQYF.

The V call is TRBV4-3, the J call TRBJ1-1; 9 nucleotides line up with TRBD1. The CDR3 runs to 15 residues. V shed 4 bases, J shed 5 bases, and the junction held 8 bases outside the gene matches. Per germline, CDR1 LGHNA and CDR2 YSLEER. In nucleotides, the CDR3 is TGCGCCAGCAGCCGGACAGGGGAATTGGTTACTGAAGCTTTCTTT. Protein sequence: CASSRTGELVTEAFF.

V usage is TRBV11-2 and J usage is TRBJ1-1, with D uncertain. Trimming removed 5 bases from V and 1 base from J, with 8 bases in between. Germline V gene sequence: CDR1 SGHAT, CDR2 FQNNGV. The CDR3 has 13 amino acids. For the CDR3, the DNA is TGTGCCAGCAGCAGGCAATCGAACACTGAAGCTTTCTTT. It is translated as CASSRQSNTEAFF.

The chain has TRBV7-2 and TRBJ1-4; no clear D gene. The CDR3 extends over 17 amino acids. The V and J ends lost 1 base and 3 bases respectively, with 15 bases between them. Germline assignment: CDR1 SGHTA and CDR2 FQGNSA. DNA for the CDR3: TGTGCCAGCAGCTTAGTGGGATCCCCGCGGGCTAATGAAAAACTGTTTTTT. Encoded protein: CASSLVGSPRANEKLFF.

CDR3 in DNA: TGTGCCGGTAGCAGACAGTCTCCCACAGATACGCAGTATTTT. Translated: CAGSRQSPTDTQYF. The chain carries TRBV2 and TRBJ2-3; possibly TRBD1 for D (5 bases). The CDR3 totals 14 residues. V shed 11 bases and J shed 2 bases, with 17 bases lying between them. In germline, CDR1 is SNHLY, CDR2 FYNNEI.

This rearrangement joins TRBV6-1 to TRBJ2-4; D may be TRBD1 (5 bases). V was shortened by 4 bases and J by 2 bases, with 15 bases between the two germline ends. Germline V CDR1 and CDR2: MNHNS, SASEGT. The CDR3 runs to 16 residues. The CDR3 loop is CASSVQLTGSKNIQYF. The CDR3 DNA is TGTGCCAGCAGTGTCCAACTCACAGGCTCCAAAAACATTCAGTACTTC.